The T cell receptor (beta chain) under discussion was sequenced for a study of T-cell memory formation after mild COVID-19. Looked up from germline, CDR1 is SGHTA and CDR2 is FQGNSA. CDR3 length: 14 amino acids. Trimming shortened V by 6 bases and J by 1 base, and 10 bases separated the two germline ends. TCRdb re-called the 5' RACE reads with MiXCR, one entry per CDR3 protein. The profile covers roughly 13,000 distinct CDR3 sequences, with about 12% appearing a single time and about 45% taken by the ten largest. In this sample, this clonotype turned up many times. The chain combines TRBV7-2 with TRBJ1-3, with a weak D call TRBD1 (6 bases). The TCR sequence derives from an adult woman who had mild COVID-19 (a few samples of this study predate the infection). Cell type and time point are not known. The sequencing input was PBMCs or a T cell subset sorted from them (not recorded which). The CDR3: CASSQTGSGNTIYF. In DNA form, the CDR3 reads TGTGCCAGCAGTCAAACAGGGTCTGGAAACACCATATATTTT.